This note documents a single TCR beta chain sequence. Its antigen remains unknown. This specimen belongs to a study of cytomegalovirus exposure and HLA in healthy donors. Study-level points and caveats: The study listed roughly 150 cytomegalovirus-associated TCR beta chains. In vitro data verified a few CMV-associated chains as specific for CMV antigens. According to a later analysis, TCR clusters from the first cohort tended to co-occur in the 120 or so validation repertoires.

The CDR3 consists of 14 residues. Trimming pared 4 bases from V and 4 bases from J, leaving 13 bases between. Germline V gene lookup returns CDR1 MNHEY and CDR2 SMNVEV (reference sequence). This table comes from immunoSEQ multiplex PCR, and its TCRdb copy is limited to in-frame clones, with some not included. The table records some 150,000 clones, roughly nine tenths of them present only once. Specimen: PBMCs. The TCR originated in a woman under 30 in good health and CMV-seropositive. This sequence joins TRBV27 and TRBJ1-2; D perhaps matches TRBD1 (5 bases). CDR3 protein: CASSSFDSPYGYTF. CDR3 DNA: TGTGCCAGCAGTTCATTCGACAGCCCCTATGGCTACACCTTC.